The 26 T cell receptor beta chains below were found in one sample sequenced in a study of shared clonotypes between healthy human individuals. Sequencing used immunoSEQ multiplex PCR; TCRdb keeps in-frame clones, though not all of them. Counted here are over a million clones, 95% to 97% occurring once; the ten biggest clones make up roughly 1.2%. The sequenced sample consisted of naive CD4+ T cells sorted from blood. The subset was: CD45RA+ positively selected. Receptor source: a man younger than 40 in good health.

This clone was seen just once. The genes are TRBV10-3 and TRBJ2-3; 8 bases match TRBD2. The V gene's germline CDR1 is ENHRY and CDR2 SYGVKD. The CDR3 length is 16 residues. V dropped 6 bases and J dropped 2; count of bases not matched to a gene: 10. The CDR3 DNA follows: TGTGCCATCAGCGGGGGGGGTATAAAATACACAGATACGCAGTATTTT. Its translation: CAISGGGIKYTDTQYF.

This sequence joins TRBV9 and TRBJ2-4; 10 bases map to TRBD1. The CDR3 contains 19 residues. The germline gives CDR1 SGDLS, CDR2 YYNGEE. Losses at the gene ends were 8 bases for V and 2 bases for J; bases not matched to a gene: 19. The CDR3 DNA is TGTGCCAGATGGCGGGGACAGGGGTCCACAGATGTACCCAAAAACATTCAGTACTTC. Translated, it gives CARWRGQGSTDVPKNIQYF. Together with reference TRBV9 and TRBJ2-4, the CDR3 gives the full variable domain: DSGVTQTPKHLITATGQRVTLRCSPRSGDLSVYWYQQSLDQGLQFLIQYYNGEERAKGNILERFSAQQFPDLHSELNLSSLELGDSALYFCARWRGQGSTDVPKNIQYFGAGTRLSVL.

Comments on this clone: The sample carries other DNA sequences with the same CDR3. V usage is TRBV5-1 and J usage is TRBJ2-7; 8 bases match TRBD1. With 4 bases clipped from V and 3 bases from J, the junction kept 6 bases outside the gene matches. The CDR3 sequence is 14 residues long. Germline CDR1 is SGHRS and CDR2 is YFSETQ. The CDR3 is CASSPGQGIYEQYF. CDR3 nucleotides: TGCGCCAGCAGCCCAGGACAGGGAATCTACGAGCAGTACTTC.

The V and J genes are TRBV5-8 and TRBJ1-2; weak D call: TRBD1 (5 bases). The CDR3 has 14 residues. Germline CDR1 and CDR2: SGHTS and YDEGEE. Trimming left V 1 base short and J 0 bases short, with 7 bases between. The CDR3 DNA reads TGTGCCAGCAGCTTGTACAGGACTAACTATGGCTACACCTTC. Its protein product is CASSLYRTNYGYTF.

The chain has TRBV4-1 and TRBJ1-2, with TRBD1 identical over 7 bases. The V and J ends lost 2 bases and 8 bases, in that order; junction bases with no gene match: 17. This CDR3 is built from 17 residues. Per the germline V gene, CDR1 is MGHRA and CDR2 is YSYEKL. For the CDR3, the DNA is TGCGCCAGCAGCCAACGGACAGGCAACTTAACCCCGAGGGGCTACACCTTC. Protein sequence: CASSQRTGNLTPRGYTF.

J is TRBJ1-5 and V is TRBV27, with D tentatively TRBD1 (5 bases). Looked up from germline, CDR1 is MNHEY and CDR2 is SMNVEV (reference sequence). This CDR3 is 15 amino acids long. The V end lost 0 bases, the J end lost 3 bases, and 9 bases lay between the germline ends. DNA for the CDR3: TGTGCCAGCAGTTTATCGCAGGGAGTCAATCAGCCCCAGCATTTT. The encoded protein is CASSLSQGVNQPQHF.

The V gene is TRBV10-3, the J gene TRBJ2-7; D unresolved. The CDR3 runs to 14 residues. Germline loops: CDR1 ENHRY, CDR2 SYGVKD. Trimming took off 4 bases at V and 2 bases at J, with 12 bases between the two ends. The CDR3 nucleotides are TGTGCCATCAGTGCCGACCGACGGGCCTACGAGCAGTACTTC. It encodes CAISADRRAYEQYF.

V gene TRBV28 combines with J gene TRBJ2-5; TRBD1 matches at 10 bases. The CDR3 spans 14 residues. Germline lookup yields CDR1 MDHEN and CDR2 SYDVKM. The junction had 6 bases not matched to a gene; V was cut back by 6 bases and J by 5 bases. DNA of the CDR3: TGTGCCAGCAGCCCCGCGGACAGGGGGGAGACCCAGTACTTC. Translation gives CASSPADRGETQYF.

The chain carries TRBV28 and TRBJ2-7, with D tentatively TRBD2 (6 bases). With 0 bases removed from V and 0 bases from J, the gap between germline ends came to 12 bases. This CDR3 is built from 16 residues. Germline CDR1 MDHEN, CDR2 SYDVKM. DNA of the CDR3: TGTGCCAGCAGTTTATGGGTGGGGGGAAGCTCCTACGAGCAGTACTTC. It translates to CASSLWVGGSSYEQYF.

This chain joins TRBV5-1 and TRBJ2-5; 9 bases are a match to TRBD2. There are 14 residues in the CDR3. Germline CDR1 is SGHRS and CDR2 is YFSETQ. V was clipped by 8 bases and J by 1 base; unmatched bases: 6. CDR3 nucleotide sequence: TGCGCCAGTGGGTTGACTAGCGGCCAAGAGACCCAGTACTTC. Translated, it gives CASGLTSGQETQYF.

The V call is TRBV2, the J call TRBJ2-7; no clear D. The V and J ends lost 5 bases and 0 bases respectively, with 11 bases between them. Germline-derived CDR1 and CDR2 are SNHLY and FYNNEI. This CDR3 contains 14 residues. The CDR3 is CASSRTTNSYEQYF. The CDR3 DNA sequence: TGTGCCAGCAGTCGGACCACGAACTCCTACGAGCAGTACTTC.

This chain's CDR3 is CASSQATSGGSYNEQFF. The CDR3 DNA follows: TGCGCCAGCAGCCAAGCGACTAGCGGAGGCTCCTACAATGAGCAGTTCTTC. The chain couples TRBV4-3 to TRBJ2-1, with 9 positions matching TRBD2. The germline V gene encodes CDR1 LGHNA and CDR2 YSLEER. The ends lost 1 base at V and 0 bases at J; junction bases unmatched: 4. The CDR3 length is 17 residues.

The V call is TRBV19, the J call TRBJ2-3, with D perhaps TRBD2 (5 bases). The CDR3 is 14 residues long. Trimming took 10 bases from V and 4 from J, leaving 18 bases between them. Germline values: CDR1 LNHDA, CDR2 SQIVND (reference sequence). CDR3 protein: CATRAGGSSDTQYF. DNA for the CDR3: TGTGCCACCCGAGCAGGAGGATCGTCAGATACGCAGTATTTT.

V and J are TRBV19 and TRBJ1-1, with D possibly TRBD1 on 5 matching bases. This CDR3 contains 14 residues. Trimming removed 2 bases from V and 5 bases from J, with 12 bases in between. Germline CDR1 and CDR2: LNHDA and SQIVND (reference sequence). The CDR3 DNA sequence: TGTGCCAGTAGTATACCGGGGCCGGGGACTGAAGCTTTCTTT. This codes for CASSIPGPGTEAFF.

This rearrangement joins TRBV6-5 to TRBJ1-5; 10 bases match TRBD1. The CDR3 totals 13 residues. Germline V lookup: CDR1 MNHEY, CDR2 SVGAGI. V shed 7 bases and J 9 bases; nucleotides not matched to a gene: 6. The CDR3 coding sequence is TGTGCCAGCATGCCGGGACAGGGGCCGCCCCAGCATTTT. As protein: CASMPGQGPPQHF.

In this sample, this clone turned up once. The genes are TRBV5-1 and TRBJ1-2, with D hard to call. Trimming left V 2 bases short and J 3 bases short, with 14 bases between. The CDR3 has 15 amino acids. The germline CDR1 and CDR2 sequences are SGHRS and YFSETQ. Here the CDR3 DNA reads TGCGCCAGCAGCTTATATGATAGGGAGGACTATGGCTACACCTTC. Translated: CASSLYDREDYGYTF.

This clone was counted once. The V and J genes are TRBV11-2 and TRBJ2-6; D not resolved. Germline V gene data show CDR1 as SGHAT and CDR2 as FQNNGV. V was clipped by 1 base and J by 4 bases, with 8 bases between them. The CDR3 totals 15 residues. The CDR3: CASSLAILGANVLTF. DNA of the CDR3: TGTGCCAGCAGCTTAGCCATTCTGGGGGCCAACGTCCTGACTTTC.

V is TRBV7-3 and J is TRBJ2-5; 13 bases align to TRBD2. Germline loops: CDR1 SGHTA, CDR2 FQGTGA. V lost 5 bases to trimming and J lost 5 bases; unmatched junction nucleotides: 5. The CDR3 contains 15 residues. The CDR3 reads CASSPGLAGAETQYF. CDR3 nucleotide sequence: TGTGCCAGCAGCCCCGGACTAGCGGGGGCCGAGACCCAGTACTTC.

This clone has just one count. The chain uses TRBV19 and TRBJ1-5; D uncertain. Germline loops: CDR1 LNHDA, CDR2 SQIVND (reference sequence). V was shortened by 7 bases and J by 0 bases, with 10 bases between the two germline ends. The CDR3 has 14 residues. The CDR3 DNA sequence: TGTGCCAGTACTATGAGTTATAGCAATCAGCCCCAGCATTTT. Its protein is CASTMSYSNQPQHF.

V is TRBV6-5 and J is TRBJ2-1; D is possibly TRBD2 (5 bases). Germline V gene sequence: CDR1 MNHEY, CDR2 SVGAGI. This CDR3 region has 13 residues. The V gene lost 0 bases and the J gene lost 9 bases, with 9 bases spanning the gap. CDR3 region: CASSYSRAVEQFF. As DNA, the CDR3 is TGTGCCAGCAGTTACTCGAGGGCAGTTGAGCAGTTCTTC.

This chain uses TRBV18 with TRBJ2-7; TRBD1 matches at 8 bases. The junction had 11 bases not matched to a gene; V was cut back by 6 bases and J by 4 bases. Looked up from germline, CDR1 is KGHSH and CDR2 is LQKENI. CDR3 length: 15 amino acids. This CDR3 is CASSDSGGLGYEQYF. In DNA, the CDR3 is TGTGCCAGCTCCGATTCAGGGGGCCTTGGGTACGAGCAGTACTTC.

The genes are TRBV28 and TRBJ2-1, with D perhaps TRBD1 (5 bases). The CDR3 is 17 amino acids. Germline V gene sequence: CDR1 MDHEN, CDR2 SYDVKM. The germline V and J ends were trimmed by 3 bases and 7 bases, with 22 bases remaining between them. The CDR3, as DNA: TGTGCCAGCAGTTTCTCTGCCGACAGACCCTTATGGAATGAGCAGTTCTTC. Translating it yields CASSFSADRPLWNEQFF. Complete variable domain (other parts from reference TRBV28 and TRBJ2-1): DVKVTQSSRYLVKRTGEKVFLECVQDMDHENMFWYRQDPGLGLRLIYFSYDVKMKEKGDIPEGYSVSREKKERFSLILESASTNQTSMYLCASSFSADRPLWNEQFFGPGTRLTVL.

The rearrangement joins TRBV2 to TRBJ2-3; D gene ambiguous. The V gene's germline CDR1 is SNHLY and CDR2 FYNNEI. The V and J ends lost 7 bases and 6 bases respectively, with 20 bases between them. The CDR3 is 15 residues long. The CDR3 region is CASMGYRSGLDTQYF. Here the CDR3 DNA reads TGTGCCAGCATGGGGTACCGTTCGGGCTTGGATACGCAGTATTTT.

CDR3 residues: CASSIRSGDGGLYYGYTF. CDR3 DNA: TGTGCCAGTAGTATCCGGTCAGGGGATGGTGGGCTTTACTATGGCTACACCTTC. The chain joins TRBV19 to TRBJ1-2, with D possibly matching TRBD1 (6 bases). Germline lookup yields CDR1 LNHDA and CDR2 SQIVND (reference sequence). Trimming shortened V by 3 bases and J by 3 bases, and 23 bases separated the two germline ends. CDR3 length: 18 residues.

V is TRBV5-1 and J is TRBJ2-1; perhaps TRBD2 as D (5 bases). Trimming left V 0 bases short and J 0 bases short, with 10 bases between. Germline CDR1 SGHRS, CDR2 YFSETQ. The CDR3 is made up of 16 amino acids. The CDR3 loop is CASSLGGTSSYNEQFF. The CDR3 DNA follows: TGCGCCAGCAGCTTGGGAGGTACTAGCTCCTACAATGAGCAGTTCTTC.

CDR3 sequence reads: CASSISRVLGYTF. CDR3 DNA sequence: TGTGCCAGTAGTATTTCCCGGGTTTTGGGCTACACCTTC. This chain connects TRBV19 to TRBJ1-2; D gene unclear. Per germline, CDR1 LNHDA and CDR2 SQIVND (reference sequence). The CDR3 totals 13 residues. Between the trimmed V and J ends, which lost 3 bases and 8 bases, there was a span of 13 bases.